These 25 T cell receptor beta chains originate from one sample sequenced in a study of T cell clusters in autoimmune cytopenias. Each sample's input was about 250 ng genomic DNA, approximately 37,500 genome equivalents. TRB rearrangements were amplified by touch-down multiplex PCR with mixed TRB-A/B primers. TCRdb re-called the multiplex PCR reads and gives one entry per CDR3 protein, without DNA. This repertoire comprises about 620 distinct CDR3 sequences; its ten largest clones make up roughly 14%. The same specimen was also included in a second study, on T cell repertoires in aging, cancer and after chemotherapy.

The source material was peripheral blood. The receptors stem from a human donor with chronic lymphocytic leukemia.

This clonotype registers medium-sized by frequency. The chain uses TRBV28 and TRBJ2-3; lacking DNA, the TRBD2 call made by TCRdb goes unchecked. Germline V gene data show CDR1 as MDHEN and CDR2 as SYDVKM. This CDR3 is built from 18 residues. CDR3: CASSFSGTRITSTDTQYF.

By frequency, this clonotype is large (0.1 to 1%). The chain is built from TRBV19 and TRBJ2-5; TCRdb returns TRBD1, unconfirmable since there is no DNA. The length of the CDR3 is 16 residues. Per the germline V gene, CDR1 is LNHDA and CDR2 is SQIVND (reference sequence). The CDR3 spells CASSITGDPRRETQYF.

This chain uses TRBV10-1 with TRBJ1-3. CDR1 WNHNN and CDR2 SYGVQD come from the germline V gene (reference sequence). This CDR3 contains 14 residues. The CDR3 reads CASSESGSGNTIYF.

This clonotype is labeled large based on frequency. The chain links TRBV27 to TRBJ1-2. Per germline, CDR1 MNHEY and CDR2 SMNVEV (reference sequence). The CDR3 runs to 13 residues. CDR3 loop: CASSSWNNYGYTF.

This clonotype registers large by frequency. The chain has TRBV18 and TRBJ2-1; with no DNA, the TCRdb D assignment of TRBD2 cannot be verified. The CDR3 is made up of 17 amino acids. CDR1 and CDR2 from the germline V gene are KGHSH and LQKENI. CDR3 loop: CASSPRGGSLLLNEQFF.

By frequency, this clonotype registers large (0.1 to 1%). This chain joins TRBV29-1 and TRBJ1-1; the D call from TCRdb, TRBD1, cannot be confirmed without DNA. CDR3 length: 12 residues. The germline V gene has CDR1 SQVTM and CDR2 ANQGSEA. The CDR3 loop is CSATGQADEAFF. The full variable domain, in which reference TRBV29-1 and TRBJ1-1 provide the parts outside the CDR3, is SAVISQKPSRDICQRGTSLTIQCQVDSQVTMMFWYRQQPGQSLTLIATANQGSEATYESGFVIDKFPISRPNLTFSTLTVSNMSPEDSSIYLCSATGQADEAFFGQGTRLTVV.

Judged by frequency, this clonotype is medium-sized. V gene TRBV28 combines with J gene TRBJ1-5; no DNA is available, so the TRBD1 call from TCRdb remains unchecked. This CDR3 region has 16 residues. CDR1 is MDHEN and CDR2 is SYDVKM in the germline V gene. The CDR3 reads CASSHSTGTGGQPQHF.

The CDR3 sequence is CSATHITGSSGRIGETQYF. V and J are TRBV20-1 and TRBJ2-5; with no DNA, the TCRdb D assignment of TRBD2 cannot be verified. This CDR3 has 19 amino acids. The germline CDR1 and CDR2 sequences are DFQATT and SNEGSKA (reference sequence).

In terms of frequency, this clonotype is large (0.1 to 1%). J is TRBJ2-3 and V is TRBV6-5; TCRdb names TRBD1, which stays unverified in the absence of DNA. The CDR3 consists of 15 residues. The germline CDR1 and CDR2 sequences are MNHEY and SVGAGI. The CDR3 sequence is CASSYKGQGTDTQYF.

The chain has TRBV7-3 and TRBJ2-2. There are 16 residues in the CDR3. CDR1 and CDR2 (germline): SGHTA, FQGTGA. CDR3 sequence reads: CASSLRGRPNTGELFF.

Considering frequency, this clonotype is large. V and J are TRBV7-6 and TRBJ2-3; TCRdb reports TRBD1, a call that lacks DNA to check it against. Germline V gene data show CDR1 as SGHVS and CDR2 as FNYEAQ. This CDR3 has 16 residues. The CDR3: CASSRTRDSGTDTQYF.

Frequency places this clonotype as large (0.1 to 1%). The chain joins TRBV7-6 to TRBJ2-3; the TCRdb call, TRBD2, lacks DNA for checking. CDR3 size: 17 residues. Germline values: CDR1 SGHVS, CDR2 FNYEAQ. The CDR3 loop is CASSLAATSGSTDTQYF.

This clonotype is medium-sized by frequency. The rearrangement joins TRBV11-2 to TRBJ2-1. CDR1 is SGHAT, CDR2 FQNNGV, per germline. This CDR3 comprises 12 residues. CDR3 residues: CASSLIYNEQFF.

In terms of frequency, this clonotype is large (0.1 to 1%). The chain carries TRBV6-5 and TRBJ1-5. This CDR3 spans 14 amino acids. Germline V gives CDR1 MNHEY, CDR2 SVGAGI. CDR3 region: CASRKDRFNQPQHF.

This clonotype is identified as medium-sized from frequency. This chain connects TRBV4-1 to TRBJ2-7; the TCRdb call, TRBD1, lacks DNA for checking. The CDR3 runs to 16 residues. CDR1 and CDR2 from the germline V gene are MGHRA and YSYEKL. CDR3 protein: CASSQDGTVLHYEQYF.

This clonotype counts as medium-sized (0.01 to 0.1%) by frequency. CDR3 sequence: CASSRQASTDTQYF. The chain employs TRBV28 and TRBJ2-3; absent DNA, TCRdb's TRBD1 call cannot be checked. Germline CDR1 MDHEN, CDR2 SYDVKM. The CDR3 totals 14 residues.

The J gene is TRBJ2-1, the V gene TRBV6-6; the D call of TRBD2 rests on TCRdb alone, since no DNA is present to check it. The CDR3 is made up of 17 amino acids. Germline CDR1 is MNHNY and CDR2 is SVGAGI (reference sequence). The CDR3 sequence: CASRSPGTSGRNNEQFF.

This clonotype is labeled large based on frequency. The chain joins TRBV5-6 to TRBJ2-3. This CDR3 comprises 13 residues. Germline V gene data show CDR1 as SGHDT and CDR2 as YYEEEE. The CDR3 region is CASSLLHTDTQYF. The full variable domain, rest sourced from reference TRBV5-6 and TRBJ2-3, is DAGVTQSPTHLIKTRGQQVTLRCSPKSGHDTVSWYQQALGQGPQFIFQYYEEEERQRGNFPDRFSGHQFPNYSSELNVNALLLGDSALYLCASSLLHTDTQYFGPGTRLTVL.

Frequency places this clonotype as large. The V and J genes are TRBV18 and TRBJ2-7; TCRdb's D call, TRBD1, is unchecked because there is no DNA. This CDR3 is built from 14 residues. The germline V gene has CDR1 KGHSH and CDR2 LQKENI. The CDR3 protein is CASSPSRGNNEQYF.

This clonotype is called large based on its frequency. The CDR3 region is CASSETSGRYEQYF. The chain recombines TRBV19 with TRBJ2-7; TCRdb names TRBD2, which stays unverified in the absence of DNA. In germline, CDR1 is LNHDA, CDR2 SQIVND (reference sequence). The CDR3 extends over 14 amino acids.

The V call is TRBV28, the J call TRBJ1-1; TCRdb returns TRBD1, unconfirmable since there is no DNA. Germline CDR1 and CDR2: MDHEN and SYDVKM. The CDR3 covers 16 residues. The CDR3 is CASSWGQGRRNTEAFF.

Its frequency marks this clonotype as medium-sized. The CDR3: CSARTLAGGPYEQYF. The chain is built from TRBV20-1 and TRBJ2-7. CDR1 and CDR2 (germline): DFQATT, SNEGSKA (reference sequence). The CDR3 runs 15 residues.

This clonotype is labeled large based on frequency. The CDR3 region is CASRSTSGSSPPTGNEQFF. This chain joins TRBV19 and TRBJ2-1; with no DNA, the TCRdb D assignment of TRBD2 cannot be verified. CDR3 length: 19 amino acids. The germline V gene has CDR1 LNHDA and CDR2 SQIVND (reference sequence). Based on the CDR3 plus reference TRBV19 and TRBJ2-1, the full variable domain is DGGITQSPKYLFRKEGQNVTLSCEQNLNHDAMYWYRQDPGQGLRLIYYSQIVNDFQKGDIAEGYSVSREKKESFPLTVTSAQKNPTAFYLCASRSTSGSSPPTGNEQFFGPGTRLTVL.

According to its frequency, this clonotype is large (0.1 to 1%). The chain's CDR3 is CASSLLRTGNTDTQYF. The chain joins TRBV5-6 to TRBJ2-3; TCRdb's assignment of TRBD1 cannot be checked, as there is no DNA. There are 16 residues in the CDR3. From germline, CDR1 is SGHDT and CDR2 YYEEEE.

This clonotype is identified as medium-sized from frequency. The chain combines TRBV20-1 with TRBJ2-2; TCRdb's D gene call, TRBD1, goes unchecked for lack of DNA. CDR1 and CDR2 from the germline V gene are DFQATT and SNEGSKA (reference sequence). The CDR3 runs to 14 residues. The CDR3 region is CSARGQGETGELFF.